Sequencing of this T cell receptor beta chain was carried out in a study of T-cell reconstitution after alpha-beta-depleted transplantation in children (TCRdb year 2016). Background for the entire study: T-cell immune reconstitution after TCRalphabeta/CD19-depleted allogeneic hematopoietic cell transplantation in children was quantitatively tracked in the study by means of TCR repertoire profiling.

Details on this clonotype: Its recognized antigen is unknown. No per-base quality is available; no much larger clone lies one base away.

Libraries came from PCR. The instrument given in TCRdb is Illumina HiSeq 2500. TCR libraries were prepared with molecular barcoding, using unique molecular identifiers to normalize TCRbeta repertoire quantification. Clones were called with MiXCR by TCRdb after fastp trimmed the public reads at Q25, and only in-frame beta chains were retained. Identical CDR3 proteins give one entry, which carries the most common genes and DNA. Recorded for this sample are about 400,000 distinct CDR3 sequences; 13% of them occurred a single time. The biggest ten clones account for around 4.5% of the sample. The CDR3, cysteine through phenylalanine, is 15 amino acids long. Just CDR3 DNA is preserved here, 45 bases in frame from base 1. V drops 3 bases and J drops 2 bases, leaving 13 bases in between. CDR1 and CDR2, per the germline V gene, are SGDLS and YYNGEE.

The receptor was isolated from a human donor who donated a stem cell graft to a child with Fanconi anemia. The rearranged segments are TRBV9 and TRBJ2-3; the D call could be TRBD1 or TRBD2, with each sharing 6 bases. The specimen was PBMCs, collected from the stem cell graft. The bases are TGTGCCAGCAGCGCTCGGGGGCTATACACAGATACGCAGTATTTT. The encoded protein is CASSARGLYTDTQYF. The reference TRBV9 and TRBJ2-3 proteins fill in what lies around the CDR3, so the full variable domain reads DSGVTQTPKHLITATGQRVTLRCSPRSGDLSVYWYQQSLDQGLQFLIQYYNGEERAKGNILERFSAQQFPDLHSELNLSSLELGDSALYFCASSARGLYTDTQYFGPGTRLTVL.